Presented here are 9 T cell receptor beta chains from one specimen sequenced in a study of regulatory T cells in long-lasting Graves disease. To make TCR beta libraries, researchers used iRepertoire HTBI primers and Arm-PCR of CDR3 regions. TCRdb passed the multiplex PCR reads through MiXCR, listing each CDR3 protein once. The sample has about 610,000 distinct CDR3 sequences, 16% seen once; the top ten hold 12%. Time point in this sample: newly diagnosed GD, antithyroid drugs for less than 3 months. Extracted PBMC RNA gave rise to the TCR library. The same sample was also used in a study of T cells in Graves' hyperthyroidism and ophthalmopathy.

The starting material was peripheral blood mononuclear cells (PBMCs), obtained at new diagnosis, from a patient treated with antithyroid drugs. The receptors come from a man aged 18 to 29 with Graves disease.

The gene calls are TRBV4-2 and TRBJ2-7; D not certain. V was shortened by 5 bases and J by 3 bases, with 11 bases between the two germline ends. Per germline, CDR1 LGHNA and CDR2 YNFKEQ. The CDR3 runs to 13 residues. DNA for the CDR3: TGTGCCAGCAGCGCTCGTCCCAACTACGAGCAGTACTTC. Amino acid sequence: CASSARPNYEQYF.

This clonotype was found many times. V is TRBV6-6 and J is TRBJ2-7; the match to TRBD2 covers 9 bases. V was pared by 0 bases and J by 5 bases, with 5 bases of the junction left unmatched. The CDR3 has 15 residues. Germline loops: CDR1 MNHNY, CDR2 SVGAGI (reference sequence). CDR3 in amino acids: CASSYSVAGANEQYF. As DNA, the CDR3 is TGTGCCAGCAGTTACTCGGTAGCGGGAGCCAACGAGCAGTACTTC.

In its sample, this clonotype was seen many times. The chain couples TRBV9 to TRBJ2-7, with D perhaps matching TRBD1 (6 bases). The CDR3 is 16 residues long. Germline V gives CDR1 SGDLS, CDR2 YYNGEE. V was trimmed by 2 bases and J by 4 bases, leaving 19 bases between them. Here the CDR3 DNA reads TGTGCCAGCAGCGTCACTTGGGGGCTTCTTCTATACGAGCAGTACTTC. Translated, it gives CASSVTWGLLLYEQYF.

Only a few counts were recorded for this clonotype. This chain joins TRBV11-2 and TRBJ1-5, with 7 nucleotides matching TRBD1. Germline V CDR1 and CDR2: SGHAT, FQNNGV. Trimming cost V 5 bases and J 0 bases; bases outside gene matches: 7. The CDR3 totals 16 residues. CDR3: CASSPGTVYSNQPQHF. CDR3 in DNA: TGTGCCAGCAGCCCAGGGACAGTATATAGCAATCAGCCCCAGCATTTT. Based on the CDR3 plus reference TRBV11-2 and TRBJ1-5, the full variable domain is EAGVAQSPRYKIIEKRQSVAFWCNPISGHATLYWYQQILGQGPKLLIQFQNNGVVDDSQLPKDRFSAERLKGVDSTLKIQPAKLEDSAVYLCASSPGTVYSNQPQHFGDGTRLSIL.

The chain's CDR3 is CASSLMGLNNNQPQHF. In DNA, the CDR3 is TGTGCCAGCAGCCTTATGGGGTTAAATAACAATCAGCCCCAGCATTTT. The chain combines TRBV5-6 with TRBJ1-5; no reliable D call. Germline values: CDR1 SGHDT, CDR2 YYEEEE. The germline V and J ends were trimmed by 4 bases and 3 bases, with 17 bases remaining between them. The length of the CDR3 is 16 residues.

The chain couples TRBV6-1 to TRBJ2-1, with TRBD2 matching over 12 bases. CDR1 is MNHNS and CDR2 is SASEGT in the germline V gene. V was pared by 6 bases and J by 12 bases, with 6 bases of the junction left unmatched. The CDR3 covers 13 residues. The CDR3 DNA is TGTGCCAGCAGGGTTACTAGCGGGAGGAGGCAGTTCTTC. This gives the protein CASRVTSGRRQFF.

This clonotype was counted a few times. This chain's CDR3 is CASSEGGFEALNEQYF. CDR3 nucleotides: TGTGCCAGCAGTGAAGGGGGGTTCGAGGCCTTGAACGAGCAGTACTTC. The chain combines TRBV6-2 or TRBV6-3 with TRBJ2-7; D possibly matches TRBD1 or TRBD2 (6 bases each). Per germline, CDR1 MNHEY and CDR2 SVGEGT. V was clipped by 5 bases and J by 5 bases, with 22 bases between them. The CDR3 length is 16 residues.

This clonotype was observed a few times. The CDR3 DNA follows: TGTGCCAGCAGCTTAAAGGCTAATTCACCCCTCCACTTT. Translated, it gives CASSLKANSPLHF. The rearrangement joins TRBV7-3 to TRBJ1-6; D gene ambiguous. The CDR3 has 13 residues. V was trimmed by 1 base and J by 6 bases, leaving 4 bases between them. Germline V gene sequence: CDR1 SGHTA, CDR2 FQGTGA.

This clonotype was observed at least ten times. The V call is TRBV7-9, the J call TRBJ1-1; D not certain. The CDR3 consists of 13 residues. The V gene's germline CDR1 is SEHNR and CDR2 FQNEAQ (reference sequence). The ends were cut back, 3 bases at V and 5 bases at J, with 10 bases in the middle. CDR3 bases: TGTGCCAGCAGCTTGAACACAGTAACTGAAGCTTTCTTT. This codes for CASSLNTVTEAFF.